The 10 T cell receptor beta chains listed next were all sequenced from one sample in a study of radiation and T cells in renal cell carcinoma. This sample's time point: baseline pretreatment blood. The treatment: 15 Gy SBRT to primary tumor, nephrectomy 4 weeks later. Assay used: immunoSEQ multiplex PCR; TCRdb lists only in-frame clones, some missing. The data contain 150,000 or so clones, about 87% of them singletons. This material consisted of blood, taken from a patient whose treatment included radiotherapy and nephrectomy. Every receptor here comes from a woman between 65 and 79 years old with renal cell carcinoma.

This chain links TRBV7-9 with TRBJ1-2, with D possibly matching TRBD1 (5 bases). V was cut by 0 bases and J by 4 bases, with 12 bases left in between. This CDR3 has 15 residues. In germline, CDR1 is SEHNR, CDR2 FQNEAQ (reference sequence). CDR3 in DNA: TGTGCCAGCAGCTTAGCGGCCGGACAAACCTATGGCTACACCTTC. Translating it yields CASSLAAGQTYGYTF.

The chain is built from TRBV5-1 and TRBJ2-5; D unclear. The CDR3 totals 13 residues. Deletions cut 6 bases from V and 5 bases from J, with 14 bases between. Germline V lookup: CDR1 SGHRS, CDR2 YFSETQ. As DNA, the CDR3 is TGCGCCAGCACCCGGCGAGGCCGCGAGACCCAGTACTTC. This codes for CASTRRGRETQYF.

The chain combines TRBV6-6 with TRBJ2-7, with TRBD1 as a possible D gene (6 bases). Germline V gives CDR1 MNHNY, CDR2 SVGAGI (reference sequence). The CDR3 runs to 13 residues. Trimming removed 4 bases at V and 4 bases at J, with 11 bases between. CDR3 coding DNA: TGTGCCAGCAGTTCGACAGGTATTTACGAGCAGTACTTC. Amino acids: CASSSTGIYEQYF.

This chain connects TRBV11-2 to TRBJ1-2; no firm D call. CDR3 length: 14 residues. The V gene lost 0 bases and the J gene lost 4 bases, with 9 bases spanning the gap. Germline CDR1 SGHAT, CDR2 FQNNGV. CDR3 residues: CASSLEGGTYGYTF. The CDR3 DNA follows: TGTGCCAGCAGCTTAGAGGGTGGTACCTATGGCTACACCTTC.

This clone was counted a few times. The rearrangement uses TRBV4-2 and TRBJ1-3, with a tentative D call TRBD1 (6 bases). The V end was cut by 2 bases, the J end by 4 bases, with 18 bases between. The V gene's germline CDR1 is LGHNA and CDR2 YNFKEQ. The CDR3 contains 17 residues. CDR3 sequence (DNA): TGTGCCAGCAGCCAAAGAATACAGGGCCTTAACGGAAACACCATATATTTT. Translating gives CASSQRIQGLNGNTIYF.

Worth noting for this clone: The same CDR3 also results from other DNA sequences found in this sample. The chain carries TRBV6-5 and TRBJ2-7, with 7 nucleotides matching TRBD1. The CDR3 loop spans 15 amino acids. The germline V gene encodes CDR1 MNHEY and CDR2 SVGAGI. Trimming cost V 0 bases and J 1 base; bases outside gene matches: 3. In DNA form, the CDR3 reads TGTGCCAGCAGTTACTCCCGGGACAGTTCCTACGAGCAGTACTTC. Translating it yields CASSYSRDSSYEQYF.

The rearrangement links TRBV11-2 to TRBJ2-7; D may be TRBD1 or TRBD2 (5 bases each). Germline lookup yields CDR1 SGHAT and CDR2 FQNNGV. CDR3 length: 13 amino acids. Trimming took off 5 bases at V and 6 bases at J, with 14 bases between the two ends. In DNA form, the CDR3 reads TGTGCCAGCAGCGGCACTAGGGGTGGCGAGCAGTACTTC. Residues: CASSGTRGGEQYF.

CDR3 protein: CASSLTGTAYSNQPQHF. The CDR3 coding sequence is TGTGCCAGCTCACTAACCGGGACAGCTTATAGCAATCAGCCCCAGCATTTT. The chain couples TRBV18 to TRBJ1-5, with 7 bases aligning to TRBD1. Per germline, CDR1 KGHSH and CDR2 LQKENI. V lost 4 bases to trimming and J lost 0 bases; unmatched junction nucleotides: 9. The CDR3 loop spans 17 amino acids.

This chain links TRBV11-3 with TRBJ2-2; TRBD2 matches 7 bases. The CDR3 spans 15 residues. V lost 0 bases and J lost 4; bases outside the gene matches: 2. From germline, CDR1 is SGHNT and CDR2 YENEEA. Here the CDR3 reads CASSLDGGGTGELFF. The CDR3 DNA reads as TGTGCCAGCAGCTTAGATGGCGGGGGCACCGGGGAGCTGTTTTTT. Looking up the rest from reference TRBV11-3 and TRBJ2-2 gives the full variable domain: EAGVVQSPRYKIIEKKQPVAFWCNPISGHNTLYWYLQNLGQGPELLIRYENEEAVDDSQLPKDRFSAERLKGVDSTLKIQPAELGDSAVYLCASSLDGGGTGELFFGEGSRLTVL.

J is TRBJ2-5 and V is TRBV6-6; D not certain. CDR1 and CDR2 (germline): MNHNY, SVGAGI (reference sequence). The CDR3 sequence is 14 residues long. The V and J ends lost 2 bases and 5 bases respectively, with 12 bases between them. The CDR3 reads CASSYASYWETQYF. The CDR3 DNA reads as TGTGCCAGCAGTTACGCCTCCTATTGGGAGACCCAGTACTTC.